This passage covers 3 T cell receptor beta chains from one sample sequenced in a study of blood T cell repertoires in COVID-19. Here immunoSEQ multiplex PCR was the method, and the copy in TCRdb shows in-frame clones only, minus some. The table has around 100,000 clones, about 80% seen once. The sequencing input was peripheral blood. These receptors were obtained from a human donor in a cohort sampled during active COVID-19.

V and J are TRBV19 and TRBJ2-6; D possibly corresponds to TRBD1 (6 bases). The germline gives CDR1 LNHDA, CDR2 SQIVND (reference sequence). The CDR3 covers 16 residues. V was trimmed by 9 bases and J by 0 bases, leaving 15 bases between them. CDR3 DNA: TGTGCCAGCACTACAGGGTACGGCTCTGGGGCCAACGTCCTGACTTTC. It is translated as CASTTGYGSGANVLTF.

The chain employs TRBV18 and TRBJ2-4; 8 bases are shared with TRBD2. Trimming took 3 bases from V and 6 from J; bases not matched to a gene: 13. This CDR3 spans 17 amino acids. CDR1 is KGHSH and CDR2 is LQKENI in the germline V gene. The CDR3 sequence: CASSPRNGGALGNIQYF. CDR3 coding DNA: TGTGCCAGCTCACCCCGGAACGGGGGGGCTTTGGGAAACATTCAGTACTTC.

The chain carries TRBV7-9 and TRBJ1-1, with D possibly TRBD1 on 5 matching bases. CDR1 SEHNR and CDR2 FQNEAQ come from the germline V gene (reference sequence). The CDR3 length is 15 residues. V lost 5 bases and J lost 6, with 19 bases in between. The CDR3 DNA reads TGTGCCAGCAGCCCTGGCGGGGGTAGAAGGTCTGAAGCTTTCTTT. The encoded protein is CASSPGGGRRSEAFF. Drawing the rest from reference TRBV7-9 and TRBJ1-1, the complete variable domain is DTGVSQNPRHKITKRGQNVTFRCDPISEHNRLYWYRQTLGQGPEFLTYFQNEAQLEKSRLLSDRFSAERPKGSFSTLEIQRTEQGDSAMYLCASSPGGGRRSEAFFGQGTRLTVV.